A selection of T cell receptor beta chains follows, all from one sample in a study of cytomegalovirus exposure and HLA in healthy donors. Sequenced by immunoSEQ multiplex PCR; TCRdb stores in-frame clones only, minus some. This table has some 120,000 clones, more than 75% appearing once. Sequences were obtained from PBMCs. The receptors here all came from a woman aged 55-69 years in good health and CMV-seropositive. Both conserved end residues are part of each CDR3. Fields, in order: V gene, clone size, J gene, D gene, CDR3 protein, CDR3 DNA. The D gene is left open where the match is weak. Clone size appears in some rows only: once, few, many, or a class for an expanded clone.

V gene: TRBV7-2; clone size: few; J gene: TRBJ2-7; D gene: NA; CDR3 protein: CASSLAGLSYEQYF; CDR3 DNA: TGTGCCAGCAGCTTAGCGGGGCTCTCCTACGAGCAGTACTTC
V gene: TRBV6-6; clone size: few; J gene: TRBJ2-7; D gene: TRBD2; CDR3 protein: CASSFRLAGGLREQYF; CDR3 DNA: TGTGCCAGCAGTTTCCGACTAGCGGGGGGCCTAAGGGAGCAGTACTTC
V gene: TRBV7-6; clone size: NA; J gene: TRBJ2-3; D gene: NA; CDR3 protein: CASSYVVPSSSTDTQYF; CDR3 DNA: TGTGCCAGCAGCTACGTAGTCCCCTCTTCTAGCACAGATACGCAGTATTTT
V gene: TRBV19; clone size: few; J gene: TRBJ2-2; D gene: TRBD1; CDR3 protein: CASSRDRVTGELFF; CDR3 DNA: TGTGCCAGTAGTAGAGACAGGGTTACCGGGGAGCTGTTTTTT
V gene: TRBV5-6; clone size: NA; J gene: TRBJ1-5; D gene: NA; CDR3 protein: CASSLVGGLNQPQHF; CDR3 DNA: TGTGCCAGCAGCTTGGTCGGGGGGCTGAATCAGCCCCAGCATTTT
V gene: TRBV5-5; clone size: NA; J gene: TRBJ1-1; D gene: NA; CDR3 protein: CASSLTTVEAFF; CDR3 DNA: TGTGCCAGCAGCTTGACGACAGTTGAAGCTTTCTTT
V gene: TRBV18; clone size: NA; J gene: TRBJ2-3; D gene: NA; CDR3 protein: CASSPDGVLAQDTQYF; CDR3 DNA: TGTGCCAGCTCACCAGATGGGGTCCTAGCTCAAGATACGCAGTATTTT
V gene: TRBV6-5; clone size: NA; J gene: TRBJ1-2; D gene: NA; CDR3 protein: CASSYSIGGGYGYTF; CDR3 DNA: TGTGCCAGCAGTTACTCGATAGGAGGTGGCTATGGCTACACCTTC
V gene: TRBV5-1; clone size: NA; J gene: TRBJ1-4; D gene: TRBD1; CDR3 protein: CASSPTGVDEKLFF; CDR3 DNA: TGCGCCAGCAGCCCCACAGGGGTCGACGAAAAACTGTTTTTT
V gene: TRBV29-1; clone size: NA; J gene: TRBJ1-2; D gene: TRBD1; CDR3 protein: CSAKRDSNWGDNGYTF; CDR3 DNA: TGCAGCGCGAAACGGGACAGCAACTGGGGCGACAATGGCTACACCTTC
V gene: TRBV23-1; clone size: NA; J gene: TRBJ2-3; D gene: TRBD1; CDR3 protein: CASSPSDRQTQYF; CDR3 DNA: TGCGCCAGCAGTCCCTCGGACAGGCAGACGCAGTATTTT
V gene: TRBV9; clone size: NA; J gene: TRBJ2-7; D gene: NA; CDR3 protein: CASSVGQTRLNEQYF; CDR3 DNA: TGTGCCAGCAGCGTAGGACAGACCAGATTGAACGAGCAGTACTTC
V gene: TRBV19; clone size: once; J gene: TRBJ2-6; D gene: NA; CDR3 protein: CASSDLGGSGANVLTF; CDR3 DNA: TGTGCCAGTAGTGACCTCGGGGGCTCTGGGGCCAACGTCCTGACTTTC
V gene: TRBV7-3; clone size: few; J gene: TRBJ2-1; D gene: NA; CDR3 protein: CASSAYGTSREQFF; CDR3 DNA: TGTGCCAGCAGCGCCTATGGGACTTCCCGTGAGCAGTTCTTC
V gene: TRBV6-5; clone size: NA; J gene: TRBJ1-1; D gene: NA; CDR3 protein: CASSGGGGTEAFF; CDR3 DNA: TGTGCCAGCAGTGGTGGGGGCGGCACTGAAGCTTTCTTT
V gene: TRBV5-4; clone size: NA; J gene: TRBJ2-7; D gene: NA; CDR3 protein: CASSLGQDSSYEQYF; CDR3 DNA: TGTGCCAGCAGCTTGGGACAGGACAGCTCCTACGAGCAGTACTTC
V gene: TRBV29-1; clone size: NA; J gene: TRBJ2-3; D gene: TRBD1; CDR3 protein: CSASQGESTDTQYF; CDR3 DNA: TGCAGCGCCTCACAGGGGGAGAGCACAGATACGCAGTATTTT
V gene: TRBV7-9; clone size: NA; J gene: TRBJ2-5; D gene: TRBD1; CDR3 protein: CASSARDRGLRETQYF; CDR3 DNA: TGTGCCAGCAGCGCCAGGGACAGGGGGCTCAGGGAGACCCAGTACTTC
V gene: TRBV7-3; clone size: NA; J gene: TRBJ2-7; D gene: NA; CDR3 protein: CASSLNLRSEQYF; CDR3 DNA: TGTGCCAGCAGCTTAAATTTGCGGTCCGAGCAGTACTTC
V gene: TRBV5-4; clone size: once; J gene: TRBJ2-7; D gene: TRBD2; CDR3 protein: CASSSGLAGDLGYEQYF; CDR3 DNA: TGTGCCAGCAGCAGCGGACTAGCGGGAGATTTAGGATACGAGCAGTACTTC
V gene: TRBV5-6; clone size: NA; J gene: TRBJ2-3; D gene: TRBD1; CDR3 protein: CASSLSAGGRTDTQYF; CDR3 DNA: TGTGCCAGCAGCTTATCGGCAGGGGGACGCACAGATACGCAGTATTTT
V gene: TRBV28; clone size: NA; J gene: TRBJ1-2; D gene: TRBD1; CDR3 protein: CASRGGDRVNGYTF; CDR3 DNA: TGTGCCAGCAGGGGAGGGGACAGGGTAAATGGCTACACCTTC
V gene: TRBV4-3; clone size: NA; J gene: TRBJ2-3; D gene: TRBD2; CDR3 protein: CASSQGTSGGQRDTQYF; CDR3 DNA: TGCGCCAGCAGCCAAGGGACTAGCGGGGGCCAAAGAGATACGCAGTATTTT
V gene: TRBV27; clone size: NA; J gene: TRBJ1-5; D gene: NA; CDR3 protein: CASSHSPVRGARDQPQHF; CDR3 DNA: TGTGCCAGCAGTCACTCCCCCGTCCGGGGGGCGAGGGATCAGCCCCAGCATTTT
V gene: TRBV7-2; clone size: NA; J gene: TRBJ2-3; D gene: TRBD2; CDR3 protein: CASLKRGGRDTQYF; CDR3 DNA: TGTGCCAGCCTGAAACGGGGGGGCCGAGATACGCAGTATTTT
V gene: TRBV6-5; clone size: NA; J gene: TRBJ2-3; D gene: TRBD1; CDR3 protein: CASRNRGLGDTQYF; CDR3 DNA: TGTGCCAGCAGGAACAGGGGGCTCGGAGATACGCAGTATTTT
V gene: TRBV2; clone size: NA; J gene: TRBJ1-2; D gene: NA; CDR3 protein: CASSAENYGYTF; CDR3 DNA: TGTGCCAGCAGCGCGGAGAACTATGGCTACACCTTC